These T cell receptor beta chains were read from a single sample in a study of blood T cells in healthy people across ages. TCRdb processed the 5' RACE reads anew with MiXCR; each CDR3 protein has one entry. The sample has 650,000 to 800,000 distinct CDR3 sequences; approximately 52% are singletons. The sample consisted of blood. The receptors were gathered from a woman older than 75 in good health. The CDR3 runs from the conserved cysteine through the conserved F or W. Each record gives: D gene, CDR3 length, V gene, clone size, J gene, CDR3 protein, CDR3 DNA. D genes are given only for firm matches. Rows give clone size only sometimes, using once, few, many, or a class for an expanded clone.

-	13	TRBV7-6	-	TRBJ2-2	CASSWKDTGELFF	TGTGCCAGCAGCTGGAAAGACACCGGGGAGCTGTTTTTT
-	16	TRBV3-1	-	TRBJ1-2	CASSPGGRTAGYGYTF	TGTGCCAGCAGCCCAGGAGGGAGGACTGCAGGCTATGGCTACACCTTC
TRBD1	15	TRBV20-1	-	TRBJ2-7	CSARDARDRGGEQYF	TGCAGTGCTAGAGATGCCCGGGACAGGGGAGGCGAGCAGTACTTC
TRBD2	16	TRBV2	many	TRBJ2-1	CASSRGTSSRYNEQFF	TGTGCCAGCAGTAGGGGGACTAGCAGTCGCTACAATGAGCAGTTCTTC
TRBD2	15	TRBV9	once	TRBJ2-7	CASSRFLADSYEQYF	TGTGCCAGCAGCCGTTTTCTAGCGGATTCCTACGAGCAGTACTTC
TRBD2	16	TRBV20-1	many	TRBJ2-1	CSAHSSSGRPYNEQFF	TGCAGTGCTCATTCCAGTAGCGGGAGGCCTTACAATGAACAGTTCTTC
TRBD2	16	TRBV10-3	-	TRBJ2-1	CAISPGLAGNNNEQFF	TGTGCCATCAGTCCGGGACTAGCGGGGAATAACAATGAGCAGTTCTTC
-	12	TRBV29-1	many	TRBJ2-5	CSYRRGSETQYF	TGCAGCTACCGACGAGGGTCAGAGACCCAGTACTTC
-	13	TRBV4-1	-	TRBJ2-2	CASSRTGPGELFF	TGCGCCAGCAGTCGAACAGGGCCCGGGGAGCTGTTTTTT
TRBD1	14	TRBV20-1	-	TRBJ2-7	CSARYRDRGPEQYF	TGCAGTGCTAGATACCGGGACAGGGGCCCCGAGCAGTACTTC
-	15	TRBV6-1	-	TRBJ1-5	CASSEGGLGGQPQHF	TGTGCCAGCAGTGAAGGGGGACTTGGGGGTCAGCCCCAGCATTTT
-	15	TRBV3-1	many	TRBJ1-2	CASSQGSGQIYGYTF	TGTGCCAGCAGCCAAGGTTCAGGACAGATTTATGGCTACACCTTC
TRBD1	15	TRBV5-1	-	TRBJ2-1	CASNGQGPAYNEQFF	TGCGCCAGCAACGGACAGGGACCGGCCTACAATGAGCAGTTCTTC
-	14	TRBV4-2	many	TRBJ2-3	CASSQGGASDTQYF	TGTGCCAGCAGCCAAGGAGGGGCATCAGATACGCAGTATTTT
-	13	TRBV13	many	TRBJ2-7	CASSFQGSYEQYF	TGTGCCAGCAGCTTTCAGGGCAGCTACGAGCAGTACTTC